The T cell receptor (beta chain) under discussion was sequenced for a study of metastatic and nonmetastatic thyroid tumors. Across the whole study: Malignant thyroid and benign thyroid patients provided blood and tumor or nodule tissue whose repertoires were compared. Overall study results and limits: Significantly higher TCR beta diversity was reportedly seen in malignant thyroid tumors than benign nodules, in blood and tumor.

The table lists this clone with many counts. Its antigen remains unidentified. Until they underwent thyroid surgery, no patient had received any treatment. The authors' processing: The distant-metastasis classifier for papillary thyroid cancer was built from CDR3 differences across clinicopathological groups. TCRdb called clones again from the PCR reads with MiXCR. The V and J calls were determined by TCRdb, not by the authors. Among about 25,000 clones, approximately 22% were seen once, and the ten largest hold approximately 25%. The source material was blood. This sequence originates from a male donor with papillary thyroid cancer or a benign thyroid nodule (not recorded which). Some clones in this sample may be carry-over from other donors' samples.

The CDR3 DNA reads TGTGCCAGCTCCCCGACAGGGGGCCGGTGGACTGAAGCTTTCTTT. Amino acids: CASSPTGGRWTEAFF. The chain recombines TRBV11-3 with TRBJ1-1; 10 nucleotides agree with TRBD1. The J segment lost 5 bases and the V segment lost 8 bases, leaving 11 bases of the junction unmatched. Germline lookup yields CDR1 SGHNT and CDR2 YENEEA. There are 15 residues in the CDR3.